The text below deals with one T cell receptor beta chain. This receptor's antigen is unknown. No base-level quality is on record; no much larger clone is a single base apart. TCRbeta CDR3 regions were amplified from genomic DNA by means of the immunoSEQ Assay, a bias-controlled multiplex PCR. Under the source paper's analysis protocol: The number of nucleated cells in each sample was estimated by amplification of reference gene primers within the assay. To quantify the absolute abundance of each unique TCRbeta CDR3 rearrangement, sequence reads were collapsed and filtered. For each sample, productive Simpson clonality was calculated as the square root of Simpson's diversity index over productive rearrangements. Held by TCRdb, this immuneACCESS table contains in-frame sequences only and omits some clones. Under half of the omission traces to an unresolved V gene where checked; the cause of the rest is unknown. The V and J calls and clone size are taken from that table; D and trimming were inferred from the DNA. The sample table contains a few hundred thousand clones; only one count was recorded for approximately 83% of them. Around 2% of the sample comes from the top ten.

This record belongs to a study of blood T cell repertoires in COVID-19 (dated by TCRdb to the early 2020s). Turning to the overall study: Samples covering the acute and convalescent phases of COVID-19 were provided by collaborators in the United States, Italy and Spain. The material from the prospective study consisted of cDNA or gDNA derived from T cells, B-cell-depleted T cells, or PBMCs. Deeply sampled blood TCRbeta repertoires from subjects exposed to, actively infected with, or recovered from COVID-19 were included in the dataset. The repertoires were released in a freely available public database meant as a resource for research on the immune response to SARS-CoV-2. Samples were obtained from the ongoing ImmuneRACE study (first 160 participants) and from 1,254 subjects provided by 6 global collaborators. The sample metadata nearly always contained a de-identified subject ID, COVID-19 status, age in years and sex. Where HLA class I and class II types were available, the types were taken from metadata supplied by the sample provider, not from assay-based typing.

Between the V and J ends, shortened by 6 bases and 0 bases respectively, the junction contains 9 bases. The germline V gene encodes CDR1 LNHDA and CDR2 SQIVND (reference sequence). Inclusive of the bounding cysteine and phenylalanine, the CDR3 is 14 residues long. Only CDR3 DNA remains: 42 bases, in frame from the first base. The study at large found these results: How much clinical and demographic metadata was included differed by source and by participant, and the metadata was provided uncurated.

Another Seattle source contributed samples from volunteer blood donors who had recovered from COVID-19. The collaborating institutions used their own protocols to collect whole blood in K2EDTA tubes. Collaborator samples were shipped for TCRbeta analysis as frozen whole blood, isolated PBMCs, or DNA extracted from either sample type. The rearrangement joined TRBV19 to TRBJ2-1; no confident D gene assignment can be made. The sample taken for sequencing was peripheral blood. The TCR originated in a man aged 25 to 40 who had recovered from COVID-19. At the DNA level, the sequence is TGTGCCAGTAGGGTCGATAGCTCCTACAATGAGCAGTTCTTC. Its protein is CASRVDSSYNEQFF.